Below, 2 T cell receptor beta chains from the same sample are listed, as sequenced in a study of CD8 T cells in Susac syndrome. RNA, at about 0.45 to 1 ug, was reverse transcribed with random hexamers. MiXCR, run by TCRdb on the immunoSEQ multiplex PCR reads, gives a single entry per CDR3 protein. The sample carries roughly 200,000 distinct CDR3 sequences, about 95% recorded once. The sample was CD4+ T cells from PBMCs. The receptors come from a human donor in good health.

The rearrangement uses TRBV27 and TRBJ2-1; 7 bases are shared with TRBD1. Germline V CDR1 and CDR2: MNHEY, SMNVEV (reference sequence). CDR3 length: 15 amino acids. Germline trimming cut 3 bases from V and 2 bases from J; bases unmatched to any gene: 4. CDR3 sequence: CASSLGQPPYNEQFF. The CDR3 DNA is TGTGCCAGCAGTTTGGGACAGCCCCCCTACAATGAGCAGTTCTTC.

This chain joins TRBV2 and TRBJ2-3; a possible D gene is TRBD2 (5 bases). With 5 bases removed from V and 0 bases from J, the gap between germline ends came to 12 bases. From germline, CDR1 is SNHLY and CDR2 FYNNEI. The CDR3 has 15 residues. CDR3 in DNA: TGTGCCAGCAGTCCCAGCGGTACTAGCACAGATACGCAGTATTTT. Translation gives CASSPSGTSTDTQYF.